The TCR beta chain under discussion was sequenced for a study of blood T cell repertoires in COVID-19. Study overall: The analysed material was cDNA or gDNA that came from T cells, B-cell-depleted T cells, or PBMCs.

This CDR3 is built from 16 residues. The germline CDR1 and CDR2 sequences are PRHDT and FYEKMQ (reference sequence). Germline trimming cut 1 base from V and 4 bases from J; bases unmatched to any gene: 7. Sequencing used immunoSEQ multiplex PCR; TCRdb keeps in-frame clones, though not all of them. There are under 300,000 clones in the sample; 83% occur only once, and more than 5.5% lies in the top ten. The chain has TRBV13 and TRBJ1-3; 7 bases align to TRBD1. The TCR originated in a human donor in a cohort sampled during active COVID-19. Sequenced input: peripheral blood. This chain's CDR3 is CASSLVRGLGGNTIYF. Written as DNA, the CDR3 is TGTGCCAGCAGCTTAGTAAGGGGGCTGGGCGGAAACACCATATATTTT.